The sequence of this T cell receptor beta chain was determined in a study of blood T cell repertoires in COVID-19. Study overall: The United States, Italy and Spain provided the acute and convalescent COVID-19 samples.

Seattle's enrolled individuals joined amid active infection and were then monitored longitudinally. Trimming removed 2 bases from V and 8 bases from J, with 16 bases in between. The CDR3 spans 14 residues. The germline V gene encodes CDR1 SGHTS and CDR2 YDEGEE. In the original processing: Reference gene primer amplification in the assay estimated nucleated cell counts. Libraries were prepared by immunoSEQ multiplex PCR; TCRdb keeps only in-frame clonotypes and omits some of them. That table is the source of V, J and clone size, and D and trimming were worked out from the DNA. The sample consists of about 280,000 clones, around 92% of them appearing once.

The receptor was isolated from a woman aged 25-40 years with COVID-19, enrolled during active disease. The chain carries TRBV5-8 and TRBJ1-2, with D perhaps TRBD1 (6 bases). The sample consisted of peripheral blood. The CDR3 loop reads CASSFATGPMGYTF. The CDR3 DNA sequence: TGTGCCAGCAGCTTTGCAACAGGGCCGATGGGCTACACCTTC.